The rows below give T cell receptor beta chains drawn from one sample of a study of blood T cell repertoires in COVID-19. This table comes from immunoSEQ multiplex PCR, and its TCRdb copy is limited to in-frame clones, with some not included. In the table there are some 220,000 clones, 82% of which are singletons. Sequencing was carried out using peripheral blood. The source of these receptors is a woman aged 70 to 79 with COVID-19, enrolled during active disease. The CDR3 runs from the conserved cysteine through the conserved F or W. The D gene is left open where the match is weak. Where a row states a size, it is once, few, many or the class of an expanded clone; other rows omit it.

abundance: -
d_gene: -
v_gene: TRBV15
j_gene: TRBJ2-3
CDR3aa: CATSKTLFPGWQTDTQYF
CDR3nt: TGTGCCACCAGCAAAACTTTATTCCCAGGGTGGCAGACAGATACGCAGTATTTT

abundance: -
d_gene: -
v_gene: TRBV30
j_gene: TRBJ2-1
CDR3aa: CAWSGTGRNNEQFF
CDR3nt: TGTGCCTGGAGTGGTACCGGGAGAAATAATGAGCAGTTCTTC

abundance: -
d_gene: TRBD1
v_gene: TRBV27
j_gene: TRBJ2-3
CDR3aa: CASGQGSSLDTQYF
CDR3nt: TGTGCCAGCGGACAGGGCTCTTCCTTGGATACGCAGTATTTT

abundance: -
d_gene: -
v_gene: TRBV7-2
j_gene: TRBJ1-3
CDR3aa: CASSLQGSGNTIYF
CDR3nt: TGTGCCAGCAGCTTGCAGGGTTCTGGAAACACCATATATTTT

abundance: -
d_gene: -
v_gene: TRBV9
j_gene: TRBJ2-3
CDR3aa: CASSVSPWRHSGADTQYF
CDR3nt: TGTGCCAGCAGCGTCTCCCCCTGGCGTCACAGTGGGGCGGATACGCAGTATTTT

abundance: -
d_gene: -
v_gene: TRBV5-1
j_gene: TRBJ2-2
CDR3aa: CASSLSQDMNTGELFF
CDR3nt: TGCGCCAGCAGCTTGTCGCAGGACATGAACACCGGGGAGCTGTTTTTT

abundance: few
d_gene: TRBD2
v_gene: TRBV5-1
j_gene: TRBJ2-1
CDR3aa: CASNSLQGETSGRSYNEQFF
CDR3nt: TGCGCCAGCAACTCACTACAGGGGGAAACTAGCGGGAGGTCATACAATGAGCAGTTCTTC

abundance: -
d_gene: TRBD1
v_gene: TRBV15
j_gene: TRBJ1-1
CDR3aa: CATSRGGGGSRTEAFF
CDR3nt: TGTGCCACCAGCAGAGGAGGAGGGGGCTCGAGGACTGAAGCTTTCTTT

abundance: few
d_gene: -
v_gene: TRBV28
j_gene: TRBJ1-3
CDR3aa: CASSSPGLILSGNTIYF
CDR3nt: TGTGCCAGCAGTTCTCCGGGACTCATCTTATCTGGAAACACCATATATTTT

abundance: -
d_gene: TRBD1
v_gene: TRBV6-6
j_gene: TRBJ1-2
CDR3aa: CASSLQGALNYGYTF
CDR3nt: TGTGCCAGCAGTTTACAGGGGGCTCTAAACTATGGCTACACCTTC

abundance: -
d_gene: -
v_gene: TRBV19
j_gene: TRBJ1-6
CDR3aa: CASSTRQERSPLHF
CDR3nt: TGTGCCAGTAGTACGCGACAGGAACGCTCACCCCTCCACTTT

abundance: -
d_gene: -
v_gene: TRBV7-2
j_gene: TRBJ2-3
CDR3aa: CASSPRVTVSTDTQYF
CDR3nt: TGTGCCAGCAGCCCCAGGGTAACGGTTAGCACAGATACGCAGTATTTT

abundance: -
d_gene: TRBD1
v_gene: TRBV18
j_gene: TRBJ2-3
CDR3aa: CASSPGAGGADTQYF
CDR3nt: TGTGCCAGCTCACCAGGGGCAGGGGGAGCAGATACGCAGTATTTT

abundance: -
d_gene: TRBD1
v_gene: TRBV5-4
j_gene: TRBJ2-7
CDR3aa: CASSLAGTGSAYEQYF
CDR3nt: TGTGCCAGCAGCTTGGCCGGGACAGGGTCAGCCTACGAGCAGTACTTC